Included here is one T cell receptor beta chain sequence, with context. This clone's antigen is unknown. No quality values exist for individual bases; no much larger clone is one base distant. Because repertoires were sampled repeatedly during chemoradiotherapy, clonal expansion in the tumor microenvironment could be followed. The data originate from a study of chemoradiotherapy in HPV16-positive cancers (dated by TCRdb to between 2021 and 2024). For the study in its entirety: Using functional T-cell assays on cells from two HPV16-positive patients, the researchers defined candidate HPV-specific T-cell clones and common TCR motifs. The study asked whether T-cell immunity against the HPV oncoproteins E6 and E7 changes during chemoradiotherapy and whether it affects survival. Next, the candidate HPV-specific TCRs and motifs were followed in TCR repertoires from around 90 patients with HPV-related cancers. Study-level results and caveats: The functional definition of HPV-specific T cells was derived from only a couple of HPV16-positive patients, and the survival association was reported for HPV16-positive patients. Expansion of candidate HPV-specific clones and E7-related TCR motifs was observed in the tumor microenvironment during treatment, whereas no such expansion was observed for non-HPV-specific T cells. Among HPV16-positive patients, expansion of HPV-responsive T cells during chemoradiotherapy was associated with better recurrence-free survival.

For CDR1 and CDR2, the germline V gene lists ENHRY and SYGVKD. Taken from cysteine to phenylalanine, the CDR3 has 13 residues. This entry keeps only the CDR3 DNA: 39 bases, framed from base 1. V ends up 7 bases short and J 5 bases short, with an unmatched junction base count of 6. Preparation of the library involved the immunoSEQ multiplex PCR assay. TCRdb's version of the immuneACCESS table is confined to in-frame rearrangements and falls short of the full clone set. An unresolved V gene accounts for under half of the shortfall where checked; the remainder is of unknown origin. The sample yields about 25,000 clones; roughly 92% were counted once. Jointly, the top ten make up around a fifth of the sample.

This TCR derives from a human donor with HPV-associated anogenital cancer. Recombination connected TRBV10-3 to TRBJ2-7, and TRBD1 matches 9 of the central bases. This sample comprised blood, obtained from a patient who underwent chemoradiotherapy. The CDR3 has the sequence CAIMQTGGHEQYF. At the DNA level, the sequence is TGTGCCATCATGCAAACAGGGGGCCACGAGCAGTACTTC.